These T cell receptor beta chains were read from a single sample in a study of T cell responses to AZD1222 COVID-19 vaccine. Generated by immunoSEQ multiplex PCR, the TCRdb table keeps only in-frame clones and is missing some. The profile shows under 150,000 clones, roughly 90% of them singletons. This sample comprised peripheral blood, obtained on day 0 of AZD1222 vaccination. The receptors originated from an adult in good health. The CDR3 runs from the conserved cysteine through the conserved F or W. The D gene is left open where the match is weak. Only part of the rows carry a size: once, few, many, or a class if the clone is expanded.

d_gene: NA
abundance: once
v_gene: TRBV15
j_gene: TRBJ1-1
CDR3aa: CATSRAIRGTEAFF
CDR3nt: TGTGCCACCAGCAGGGCGATTAGAGGGACTGAAGCTTTCTTT

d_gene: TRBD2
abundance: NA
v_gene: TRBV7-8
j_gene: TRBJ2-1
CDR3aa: CASCTRDYPYNEQFF
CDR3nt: TGTGCCAGCTGTACCCGGGACTACCCATACAATGAGCAGTTCTTC

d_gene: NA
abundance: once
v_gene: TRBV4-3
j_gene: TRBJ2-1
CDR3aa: CASSQRSGDYNEQFF
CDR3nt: TGCGCCAGCAGCCAAAGGTCAGGGGACTACAATGAGCAGTTCTTC

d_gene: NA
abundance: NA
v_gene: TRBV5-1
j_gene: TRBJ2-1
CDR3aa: CASSLRPGGDEQFF
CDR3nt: TGCGCCAGCAGCTTAAGACCCGGCGGAGATGAGCAGTTCTTC

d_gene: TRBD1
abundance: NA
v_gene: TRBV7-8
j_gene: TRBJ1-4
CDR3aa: CASSVTGGAWEKLFF
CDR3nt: TGTGCCAGCAGCGTAACAGGGGGCGCATGGGAAAAACTGTTTTTT

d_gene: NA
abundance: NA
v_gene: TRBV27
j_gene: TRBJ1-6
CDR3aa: CASSPQWGLSYNSPLHF
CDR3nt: TGTGCCAGCAGTCCCCAATGGGGATTATCCTATAATTCACCCCTCCACTTT

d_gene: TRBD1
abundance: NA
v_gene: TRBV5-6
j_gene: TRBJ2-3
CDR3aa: CASSTTGGEGTDTQYF
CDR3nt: TGTGCCAGCAGCACCACAGGGGGAGAGGGCACAGATACGCAGTATTTT

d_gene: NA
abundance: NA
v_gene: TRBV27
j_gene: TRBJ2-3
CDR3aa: CASSNSRLLTDTQYF
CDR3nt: TGTGCCAGCAGTAATTCTAGGCTCCTCACAGATACGCAGTATTTT

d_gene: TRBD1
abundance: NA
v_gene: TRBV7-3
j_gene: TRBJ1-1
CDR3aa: CASSFSGTGGLTEAFF
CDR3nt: TGTGCCAGCAGCTTCTCAGGGACAGGGGGCTTGACTGAAGCTTTCTTT

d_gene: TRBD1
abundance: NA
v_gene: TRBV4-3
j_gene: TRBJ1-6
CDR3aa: CASSVQHRDRNSPLHF
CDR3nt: TGCGCCAGCAGCGTACAACACCGGGACAGAAATTCACCCCTCCACTTT

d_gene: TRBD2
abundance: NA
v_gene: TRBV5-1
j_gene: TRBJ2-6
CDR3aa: CASSAGGAHGANVLTF
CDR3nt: TGCGCCAGCAGCGCGGGGGGGGCCCATGGGGCCAACGTCCTGACTTTC

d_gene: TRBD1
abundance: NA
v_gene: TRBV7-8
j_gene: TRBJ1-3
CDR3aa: CASSQTGGYGNTIYF
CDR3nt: TGTGCCAGCAGCCAGACAGGGGGCTATGGAAACACCATATATTTT

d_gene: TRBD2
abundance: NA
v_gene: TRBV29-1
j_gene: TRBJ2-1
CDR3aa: CSVSPLAGGYNEQFF
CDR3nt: TGCAGCGTTAGCCCACTAGCGGGGGGTTACAATGAGCAGTTCTTC

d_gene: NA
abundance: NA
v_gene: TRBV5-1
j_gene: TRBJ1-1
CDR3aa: CASSHGTVNTEAFF
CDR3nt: TGCGCCAGCAGCCACGGGACGGTGAACACTGAAGCTTTCTTT

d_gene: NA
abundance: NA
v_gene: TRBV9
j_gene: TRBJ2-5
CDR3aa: CASSSHPGQQETQYF
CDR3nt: TGTGCCAGCAGCTCGCACCCGGGACAACAAGAGACCCAGTACTTC

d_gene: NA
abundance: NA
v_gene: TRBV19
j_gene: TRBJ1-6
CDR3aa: CASDRDPDNSPLHF
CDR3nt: TGTGCCAGTGACCGGGACCCCGATAATTCACCCCTCCACTTT

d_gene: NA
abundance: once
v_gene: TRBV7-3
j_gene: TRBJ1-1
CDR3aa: CASSLTAGKNTEAFF
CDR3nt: TGTGCCAGCAGCTTAACGGCAGGAAAGAACACTGAAGCTTTCTTT

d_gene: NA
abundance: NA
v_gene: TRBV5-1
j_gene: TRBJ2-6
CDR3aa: CASSLLSGGPSSGANVLTF
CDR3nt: TGCGCCAGCAGCTTGTTGTCTGGGGGCCCTAGCTCTGGGGCCAACGTCCTGACTTTC

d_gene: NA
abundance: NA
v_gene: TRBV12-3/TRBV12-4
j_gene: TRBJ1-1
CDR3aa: CASSPPGTREAFF
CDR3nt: TGTGCCAGCAGCCCTCCGGGGACCAGGGAAGCTTTCTTT

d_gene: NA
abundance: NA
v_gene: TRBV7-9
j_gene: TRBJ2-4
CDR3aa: CASSLGKQGRNIQYF
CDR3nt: TGTGCCAGCAGCTTGGGGAAACAGGGTAGGAACATTCAGTACTTC

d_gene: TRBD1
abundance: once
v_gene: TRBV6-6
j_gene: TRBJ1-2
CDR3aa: CASSYGKDRGRRGYTF
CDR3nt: TGTGCCAGCAGTTACGGAAAGGACAGGGGGCGTAGAGGCTACACCTTC

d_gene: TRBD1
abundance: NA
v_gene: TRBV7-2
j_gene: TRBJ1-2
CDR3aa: CASSQQGQGAYSGYTF
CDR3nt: TGTGCCAGCAGCCAACAAGGACAGGGGGCCTACTCTGGCTACACCTTC